This T cell receptor beta chain was obtained from a study of beta chain features in type 1 diabetes. Trimming took 4 bases from V and 7 from J, leaving 14 bases between them. This CDR3 is 14 amino acids long. CDR1 MRHNA and CDR2 SNTAGT come from the germline V gene. Remarks on this clone: The antigen remains undetermined.

All of the isolated RNA was reverse transcribed, so expressed TCRB transcripts were sequenced. Assay used: immunoSEQ multiplex PCR; TCRdb lists only in-frame clones, some missing. This sample has a few hundred thousand clones, with approximately 14% found just once. Study results and limitations: These data did not resolve whether HLA type affects TCRB rearrangement. For type 1 diabetes patients, VDJ junctions showed fewer insertions and more deletions. The study found moderately but significantly shorter TCRB CDR3s in all four CD4+ subsets of Type 1 diabetes patients.

The TCR was taken from a man aged 25 to 45 with type 1 diabetes. Sequencing was carried out using naive CD4+ T cells from blood. V gene TRBV6-4 combines with J gene TRBJ1-5; the D gene is possibly TRBD1 (5 bases). CDR3 DNA: TGTGCCAGCAGTGCAGGGTTCGGGCAACAGCCCCAGCATTTT. Its protein product is CASSAGFGQQPQHF.